The following is a TCR beta chain sequence with its context. The germline CDR1 and CDR2 sequences are SEHNR and FQNEAQ (reference sequence). This CDR3 contains 15 residues. The ends were cut back, 5 bases at V and 3 bases at J, with 13 bases in the middle. Original handling: Amplifying reference gene primers gave estimates of nucleated cell counts. Sequencing was performed with immunoSEQ multiplex PCR; in TCRdb, only in-frame clones are kept and a portion is missing. V, J and clone size are those of that table, while D and trimming were read from the DNA. This sample has hundreds of thousands of clones; under 95% occur once, and the top ten carry roughly 3.4%. The data are from a study of blood T cell repertoires in COVID-19. Study context: Acute and convalescent COVID-19 samples came from the United States, Italy and Spain. T cells, B-cell-depleted T cells, or PBMCs supplied cDNA or gDNA.

The clonotype comes from a woman aged 18-35 years who had recovered from COVID-19. The J gene is TRBJ1-4, the V gene TRBV7-9, with D uncertain. Sequenced material: peripheral blood. DNA for the CDR3: TGTGCCAGCAGCCCCGTTCAGAATCCTAATGAAAAACTGTTTTTT. Translated: CASSPVQNPNEKLFF.